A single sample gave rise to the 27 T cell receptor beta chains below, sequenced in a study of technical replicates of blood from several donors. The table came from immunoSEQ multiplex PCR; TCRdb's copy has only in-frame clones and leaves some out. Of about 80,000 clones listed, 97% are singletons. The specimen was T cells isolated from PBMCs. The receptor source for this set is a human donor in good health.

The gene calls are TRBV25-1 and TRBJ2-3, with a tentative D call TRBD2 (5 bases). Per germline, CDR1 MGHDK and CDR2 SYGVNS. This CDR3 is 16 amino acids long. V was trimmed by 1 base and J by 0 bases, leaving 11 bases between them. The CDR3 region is CASSEFAEESTDTQYF. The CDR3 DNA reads TGTGCCAGCAGTGAATTCGCGGAGGAAAGCACAGATACGCAGTATTTT.

The CDR3 DNA reads TGTGCCAGCAGCTTGACAGGGAACTACGAGCAGTACTTC. Protein sequence: CASSLTGNYEQYF. The V and J genes are TRBV11-3 and TRBJ2-7, with TRBD1 matching over 7 bases. Germline assignment: CDR1 SGHNT and CDR2 YENEEA. Trimming at V came to 3 bases and at J to 3 bases, leaving 2 bases not matched to a gene. The CDR3 totals 13 residues.

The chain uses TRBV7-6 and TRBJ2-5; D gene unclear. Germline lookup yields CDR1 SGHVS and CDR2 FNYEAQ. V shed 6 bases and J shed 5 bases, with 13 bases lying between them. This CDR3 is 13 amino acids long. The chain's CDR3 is CASRYPGRETQYF. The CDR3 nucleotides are TGTGCCAGCAGGTACCCGGGTCGCGAGACCCAGTACTTC.

The CDR3 is CASSLRSLAGAIETQYF. The CDR3, as DNA: TGTGCCAGCAGTTTAAGGTCTCTAGCGGGGGCTATAGAGACCCAGTACTTC. This chain uses TRBV28 with TRBJ2-5; 10 nucleotides align to TRBD2. Germline loops: CDR1 MDHEN, CDR2 SYDVKM. This CDR3 region has 17 residues. Unmatched junction bases numbered 10, after V lost 2 bases and J lost 4 bases.

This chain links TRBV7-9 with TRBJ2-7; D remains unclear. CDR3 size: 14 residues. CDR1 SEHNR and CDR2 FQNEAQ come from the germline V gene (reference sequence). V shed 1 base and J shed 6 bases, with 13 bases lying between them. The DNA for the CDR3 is TGTGCCAGCAGCTTAGGAGGTCAACCGGGCGAGCAGTACTTC. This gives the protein CASSLGGQPGEQYF.

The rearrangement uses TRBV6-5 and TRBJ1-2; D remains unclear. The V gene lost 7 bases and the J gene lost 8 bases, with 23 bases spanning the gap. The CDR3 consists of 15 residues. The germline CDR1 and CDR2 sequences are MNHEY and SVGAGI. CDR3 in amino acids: CASTQRRGLVGGYTF. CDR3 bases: TGTGCCAGCACCCAAAGACGAGGACTGGTCGGAGGCTACACCTTC.

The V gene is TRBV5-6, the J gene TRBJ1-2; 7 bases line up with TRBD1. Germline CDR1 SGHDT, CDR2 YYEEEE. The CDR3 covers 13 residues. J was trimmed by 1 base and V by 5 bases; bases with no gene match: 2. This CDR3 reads CASRGQNNYGYTF. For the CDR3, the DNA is TGTGCCAGCAGGGGACAGAATAACTATGGCTACACCTTC.

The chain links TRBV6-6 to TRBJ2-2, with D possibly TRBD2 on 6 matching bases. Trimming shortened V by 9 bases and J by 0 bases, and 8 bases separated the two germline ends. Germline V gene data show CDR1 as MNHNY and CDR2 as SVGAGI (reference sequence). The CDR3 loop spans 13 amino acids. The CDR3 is CASSGANTGELFF. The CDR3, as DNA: TGTGCCAGTTCGGGGGCGAACACCGGGGAGCTGTTTTTT.

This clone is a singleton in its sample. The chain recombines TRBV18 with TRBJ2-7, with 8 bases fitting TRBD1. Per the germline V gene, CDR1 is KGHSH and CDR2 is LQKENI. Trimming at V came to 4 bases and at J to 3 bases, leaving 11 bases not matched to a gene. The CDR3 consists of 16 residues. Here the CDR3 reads CASSLAPGGLDYEQYF. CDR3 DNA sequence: TGTGCCAGCTCACTCGCCCCAGGGGGCTTGGACTACGAGCAGTACTTC.

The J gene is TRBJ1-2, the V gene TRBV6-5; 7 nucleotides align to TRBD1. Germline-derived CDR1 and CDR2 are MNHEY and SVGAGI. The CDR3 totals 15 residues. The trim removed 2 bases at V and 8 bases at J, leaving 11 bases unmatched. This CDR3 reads CASSYAGGSTQGYTF. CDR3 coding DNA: TGTGCCAGCAGTTACGCAGGGGGGTCCACCCAGGGCTACACCTTC.

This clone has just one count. The CDR3 is CASSRTGGEYEQYF. The CDR3 DNA follows: TGTGCCAGTAGTAGGACAGGGGGCGAGTACGAGCAGTACTTC. The chain is built from TRBV19 and TRBJ2-7; 11 bases fit TRBD1. V was clipped by 4 bases and J by 4 bases; unmatched bases: 3. CDR3 length equals 14 residues. Germline lookup yields CDR1 LNHDA and CDR2 SQIVND (reference sequence). Using reference TRBV19 and TRBJ2-7 for the parts outside the CDR3, the full variable domain is DGGITQSPKYLFRKEGQNVTLSCEQNLNHDAMYWYRQDPGQGLRLIYYSQIVNDFQKGDIAEGYSVSREKKESFPLTVTSAQKNPTAFYLCASSRTGGEYEQYFGPGTRLTVT.

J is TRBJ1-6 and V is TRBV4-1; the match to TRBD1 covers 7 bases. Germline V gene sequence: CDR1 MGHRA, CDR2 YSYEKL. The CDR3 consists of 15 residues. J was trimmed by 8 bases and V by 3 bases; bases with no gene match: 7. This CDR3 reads CASSQMTGSYSPLHF. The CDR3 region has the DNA TGCGCCAGCAGCCAGATGACAGGGAGCTATTCACCCCTCCACTTT.

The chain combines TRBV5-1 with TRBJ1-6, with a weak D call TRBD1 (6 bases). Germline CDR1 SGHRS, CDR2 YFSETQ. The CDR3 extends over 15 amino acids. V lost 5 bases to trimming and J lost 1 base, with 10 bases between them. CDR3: CASSRGQSYNSPLHF. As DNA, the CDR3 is TGCGCCAGCAGTCGAGGACAGTCCTATAATTCACCCCTCCACTTT.

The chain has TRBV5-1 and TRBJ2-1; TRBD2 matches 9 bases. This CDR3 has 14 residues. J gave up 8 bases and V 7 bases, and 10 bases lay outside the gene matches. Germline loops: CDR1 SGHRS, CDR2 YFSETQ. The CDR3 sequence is CASAPSGKGDEQFF. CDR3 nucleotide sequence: TGCGCCAGCGCTCCTAGCGGGAAGGGTGATGAGCAGTTCTTC.

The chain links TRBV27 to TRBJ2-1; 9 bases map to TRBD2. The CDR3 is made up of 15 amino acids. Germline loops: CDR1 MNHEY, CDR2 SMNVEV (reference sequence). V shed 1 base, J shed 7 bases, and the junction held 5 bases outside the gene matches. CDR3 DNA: TGTGCCAGCAGTTTATTTGCGGGAGGGCCGAATGAGCAGTTCTTC. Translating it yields CASSLFAGGPNEQFF.

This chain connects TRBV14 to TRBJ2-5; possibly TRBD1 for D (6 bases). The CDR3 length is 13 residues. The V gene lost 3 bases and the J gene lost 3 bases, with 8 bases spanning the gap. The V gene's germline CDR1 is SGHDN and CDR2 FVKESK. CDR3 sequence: CASSHHREETQYF. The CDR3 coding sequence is TGTGCCAGCAGCCACCACAGGGAAGAGACCCAGTACTTC.

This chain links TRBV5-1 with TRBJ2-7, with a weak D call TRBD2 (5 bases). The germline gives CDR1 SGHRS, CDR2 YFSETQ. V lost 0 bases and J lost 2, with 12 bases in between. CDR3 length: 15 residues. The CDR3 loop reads CASSLGPLGTYEQYF. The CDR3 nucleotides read TGCGCCAGCAGCTTGGGTCCACTCGGGACCTACGAGCAGTACTTC.

As DNA, the CDR3 is TGCAGCGTTGGGGGAGGGGTGGGTCACACTGAAGCTTTCTTT. This sequence encodes CSVGGGVGHTEAFF. The V call is TRBV29-1, the J call TRBJ1-1, with D perhaps TRBD1 (5 bases). V lost 4 bases and J 3 bases, leaving 15 bases between the germline ends. The germline gives CDR1 SQVTM, CDR2 ANQGSEA. The CDR3 extends over 14 amino acids.

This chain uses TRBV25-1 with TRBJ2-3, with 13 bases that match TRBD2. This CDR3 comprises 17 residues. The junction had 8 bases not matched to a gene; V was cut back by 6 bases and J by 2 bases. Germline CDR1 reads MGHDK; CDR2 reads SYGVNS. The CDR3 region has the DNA TGTGCCAGCAGCTCGGGACTAGCGGGAAAGTTCACAGATACGCAGTATTTT. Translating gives CASSSGLAGKFTDTQYF.

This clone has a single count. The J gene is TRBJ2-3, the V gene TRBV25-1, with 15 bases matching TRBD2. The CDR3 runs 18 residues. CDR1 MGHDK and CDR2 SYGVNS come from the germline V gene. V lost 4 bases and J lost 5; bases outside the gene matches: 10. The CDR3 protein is CASSGVLGLAGGIDTQYF. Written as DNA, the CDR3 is TGTGCCAGCAGTGGAGTCCTGGGACTAGCGGGAGGAATAGATACGCAGTATTTT.

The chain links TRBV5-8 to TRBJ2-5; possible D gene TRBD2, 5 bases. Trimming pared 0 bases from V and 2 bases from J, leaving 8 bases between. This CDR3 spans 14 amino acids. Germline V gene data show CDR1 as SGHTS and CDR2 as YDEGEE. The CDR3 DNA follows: TGTGCCAGCAGCTTGGGACTACATCAAGAGACCCAGTACTTC. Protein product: CASSLGLHQETQYF.

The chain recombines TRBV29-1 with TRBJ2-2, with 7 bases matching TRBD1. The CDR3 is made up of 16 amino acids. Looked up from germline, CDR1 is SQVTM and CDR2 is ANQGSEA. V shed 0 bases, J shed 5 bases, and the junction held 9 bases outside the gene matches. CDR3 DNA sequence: TGCAGCGTTGAAGATAGGGACAGAACTAGAACCGGGGAGCTGTTTTTT. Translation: CSVEDRDRTRTGELFF.

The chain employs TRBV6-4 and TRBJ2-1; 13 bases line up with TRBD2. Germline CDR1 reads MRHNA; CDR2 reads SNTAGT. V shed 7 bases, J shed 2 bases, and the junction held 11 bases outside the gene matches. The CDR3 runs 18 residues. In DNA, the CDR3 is TGTGCCAGCATCGGGGCGACTAGCGGGAGGCGGCCCTACAATGAGCAGTTCTTC. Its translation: CASIGATSGRRPYNEQFF.

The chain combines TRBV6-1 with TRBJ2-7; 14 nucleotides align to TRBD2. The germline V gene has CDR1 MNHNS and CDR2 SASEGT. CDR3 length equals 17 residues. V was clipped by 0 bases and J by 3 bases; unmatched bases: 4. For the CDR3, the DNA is TGTGCCAGCAGTGAAGCTTGGACTAGCGGGAGGCACTACGAGCAGTACTTC. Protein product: CASSEAWTSGRHYEQYF.

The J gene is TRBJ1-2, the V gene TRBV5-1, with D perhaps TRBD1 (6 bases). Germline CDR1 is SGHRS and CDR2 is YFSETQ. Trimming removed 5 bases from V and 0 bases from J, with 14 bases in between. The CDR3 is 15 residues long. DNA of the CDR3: TGCGCCAGCAGAACCGGGACAACGACTAACTATGGCTACACCTTC. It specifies CASRTGTTTNYGYTF.

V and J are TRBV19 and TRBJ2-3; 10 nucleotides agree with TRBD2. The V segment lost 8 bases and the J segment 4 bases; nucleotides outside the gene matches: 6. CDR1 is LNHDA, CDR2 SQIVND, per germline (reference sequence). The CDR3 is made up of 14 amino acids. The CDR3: CASFPSGSPDTQYF. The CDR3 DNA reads TGTGCCAGTTTCCCTAGCGGGAGCCCAGATACGCAGTATTTT.

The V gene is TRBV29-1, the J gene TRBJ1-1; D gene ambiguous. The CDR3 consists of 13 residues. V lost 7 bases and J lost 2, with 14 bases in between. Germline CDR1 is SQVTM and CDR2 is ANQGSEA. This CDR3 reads CSAAGRINTEAFF. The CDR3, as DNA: TGCAGCGCCGCTGGGCGCATCAACACTGAAGCTTTCTTT.